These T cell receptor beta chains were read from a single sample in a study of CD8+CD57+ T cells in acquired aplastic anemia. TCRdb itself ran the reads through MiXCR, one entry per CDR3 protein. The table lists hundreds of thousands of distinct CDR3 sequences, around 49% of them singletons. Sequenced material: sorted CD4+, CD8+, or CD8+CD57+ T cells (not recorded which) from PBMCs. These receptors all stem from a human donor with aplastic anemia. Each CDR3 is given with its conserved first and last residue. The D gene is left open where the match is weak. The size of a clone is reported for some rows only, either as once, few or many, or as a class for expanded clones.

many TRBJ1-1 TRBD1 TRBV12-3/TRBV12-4 CASSLVDRGRTEAFF TGTGCCAGCAGTTTAGTAGACAGGGGGAGGACTGAAGCTTTCTTT
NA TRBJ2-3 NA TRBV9 CASSVGDGYTDTQYF TGTGCCAGCAGCGTGGGGGACGGATACACAGATACGCAGTATTTT
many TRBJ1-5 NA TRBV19 CASSNAAYSNQPQHF TGTGCCAGTAGCAACGCAGCCTATAGCAATCAGCCCCAGCATTTT
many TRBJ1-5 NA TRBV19 CASSSPSGLTQPQHF TGTGCCAGTAGTAGCCCGTCAGGGTTGACCCAGCCCCAGCATTTT
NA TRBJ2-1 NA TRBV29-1 CSVEGEVWPYNEQFF TGCAGCGTTGAGGGAGAGGTCTGGCCGTACAATGAGCAGTTCTTC
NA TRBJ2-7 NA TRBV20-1 CSVGGTSYEQYF TGCAGTGTGGGCGGGACCTCCTACGAGCAGTACTTC
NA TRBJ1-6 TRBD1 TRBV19 CASTGQGSGNSPLHF TGTGCCAGTACGGGACAGGGGTCGGGTAATTCACCCCTCCACTTT
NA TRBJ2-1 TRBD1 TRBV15 CATSRGLRDSEQFF TGTGCCACCAGCAGAGGATTGAGGGACAGTGAGCAGTTCTTC
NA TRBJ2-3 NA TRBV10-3 CAIKTGDTQYF TGTGCCATCAAAACGGGCGATACGCAGTATTTT
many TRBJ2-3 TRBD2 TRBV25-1 CASSVTSGGSTDTQYF TGTGCCAGCAGTGTGACTAGCGGGGGGAGCACAGATACGCAGTATTTT
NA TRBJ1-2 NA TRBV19 CASSGRDTNTGEGDGYTF TGTGCCAGTAGTGGCCGAGATACGAACACCGGGGAAGGTGATGGCTACACCTTC
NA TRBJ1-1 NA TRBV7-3 CASSLGTRNEAFF TGTGCCAGCAGCTTAGGGACGAGGAATGAAGCTTTCTTT
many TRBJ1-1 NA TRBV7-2 CASSLAGGRDTEAFF TGTGCCAGCAGCTTAGCGGGGGGCAGGGACACTGAAGCTTTCTTT
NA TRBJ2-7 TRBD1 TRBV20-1 CSATGTGSKEQYF TGCAGTGCCACCGGGACAGGGTCTAAAGAGCAGTACTTC
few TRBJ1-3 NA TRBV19 CASSIDPQKQSSGNTIYF TGTGCCAGTAGTATAGATCCCCAGAAGCAGAGCTCTGGAAACACCATATATTTT
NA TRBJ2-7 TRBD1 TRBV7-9 CASSLAGTAAYEQYF TGTGCCAGCAGCTTAGCCGGGACAGCAGCCTACGAGCAGTACTTC
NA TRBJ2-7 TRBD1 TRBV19 CASSIGGTGLDYEQYF TGTGCCAGTAGTATTGGGGGGACAGGTCTAGACTACGAGCAGTACTTC
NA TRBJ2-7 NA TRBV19 CASSFYICSARVGVAEQYF NA
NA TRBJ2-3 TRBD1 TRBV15 CATSRSGPTGDGIDTQYF TGTGCCACCAGCAGATCGGGGCCGACAGGGGATGGAATAGATACGCAGTATTTT
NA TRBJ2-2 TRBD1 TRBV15 CATSSHQGDRVYTGELFF TGTGCCACCAGCAGCCATCAGGGGGACAGGGTGTACACCGGGGAGCTGTTTTTT
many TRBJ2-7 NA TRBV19 CASRKERGTSYEQYF TGTGCCAGTAGAAAGGAGAGGGGGACCTCCTACGAGCAGTACTTC
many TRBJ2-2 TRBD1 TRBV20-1 CSARRPGRTGGNTGELFF TGCAGTGCTAGACGACCGGGAAGGACAGGGGGGAACACCGGGGAGCTGTTTTTT
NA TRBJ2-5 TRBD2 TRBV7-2 CASSSGLAGGETQYF TGTGCCAGCAGCTCGGGACTAGCGGGAGGCGAGACCCAGTACTTC
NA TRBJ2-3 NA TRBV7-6 CASSQRQSGYTQYF TGTGCCAGCAGCCAGAGACAGAGCGGGTATACGCAGTATTTT
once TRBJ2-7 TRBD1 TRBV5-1 CASSQYGTGSSYEQYF TGCGCCAGCAGCCAGTACGGGACAGGGTCCTCCTACGAGCAGTACTTC
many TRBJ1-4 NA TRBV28 CASSFNSIGDEKLFF TGTGCCAGCAGTTTCAACAGCATAGGTGATGAAAAACTGTTTTTT
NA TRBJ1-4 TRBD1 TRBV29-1 CSARTGGGNNEKLFF TGCAGCGCAAGGACAGGGGGCGGCAATAATGAAAAACTGTTTTTT
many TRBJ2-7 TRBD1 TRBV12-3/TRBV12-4 CASSRGTGAVGEQYF TGTGCCAGCAGCCGGGGGACAGGGGCTGTCGGGGAGCAGTACTTC
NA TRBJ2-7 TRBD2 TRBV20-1 CSALVRLAGGQEQYF TGCAGTGCTCTGGTCAGACTAGCGGGGGGCCAGGAGCAGTACTTC
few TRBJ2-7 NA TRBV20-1 CSVARDSRPYEQYF TGCAGCGTCGCCCGGGACTCAAGGCCTTACGAGCAGTACTTC
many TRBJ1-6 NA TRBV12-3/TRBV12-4 CASSQQGGDSPLHF TGTGCCAGCAGTCAACAGGGTGGAGATTCACCCCTCCACTTT
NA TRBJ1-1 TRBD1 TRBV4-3 CASSREGGKAFF TGCGCCAGCAGCCGGGAAGGGGGCAAAGCTTTCTTT